The clone carrying this T cell receptor beta chain was found a few times. Its target is unknown. This sample is drawn from a study of post-analysis software for immune sequencing data. Study-level background: Relapsing-remitting, secondary progressive and progressive-relapsing forms made up the multiple sclerosis disease courses. General study points: Roughly five TRBV segments occurring more often in patients than controls included TRBV5-6, TRBV5-1 and TRBV20-1. Relative to controls, patients with multiple sclerosis showed significantly lower normalized Chao1 diversity.

V lost 0 bases and J 9 bases, leaving 9 bases between the germline ends. The CDR3 runs to 13 residues. Germline lookup yields CDR1 PRHDT and CDR2 FYEKMQ (reference sequence). Tagging with unique molecular identifiers was a feature of the TCR beta cDNA libraries. TCRdb fed the PCR reads into MiXCR, producing one record per CDR3 protein. The sample carries about 770,000 distinct CDR3 sequences, more than 45% recorded once. The source of this sequence is a girl aged 5 to 17 with multiple sclerosis. Sequencing was done on a sample of blood. This chain joins TRBV13 and TRBJ2-1; D unclear. DNA for the CDR3: TGTGCCAGCAGCTTAGGCCACCCCGGTGAGCAGTTCTTC. Translated, it gives CASSLGHPGEQFF.